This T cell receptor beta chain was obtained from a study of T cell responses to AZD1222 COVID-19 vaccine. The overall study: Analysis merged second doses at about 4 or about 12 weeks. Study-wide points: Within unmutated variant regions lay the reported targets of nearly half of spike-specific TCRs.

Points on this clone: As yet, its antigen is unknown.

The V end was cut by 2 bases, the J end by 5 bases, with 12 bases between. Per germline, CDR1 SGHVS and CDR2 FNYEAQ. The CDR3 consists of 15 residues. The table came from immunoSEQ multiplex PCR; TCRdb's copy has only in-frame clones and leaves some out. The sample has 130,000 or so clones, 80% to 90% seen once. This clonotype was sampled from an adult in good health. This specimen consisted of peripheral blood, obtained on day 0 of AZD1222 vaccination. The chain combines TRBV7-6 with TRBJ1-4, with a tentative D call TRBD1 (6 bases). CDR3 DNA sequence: TGTGCCAGCAGCTTAATGGGGGGCAGGAATGAAAAACTGTTTTTT. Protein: CASSLMGGRNEKLFF.